Presented here are 5 T cell receptor beta chains from one specimen sequenced in a study of regulatory T cells in long-lasting Graves disease. The time point denotes: newly diagnosed GD, antithyroid drugs for less than 3 months. PBMC-extracted RNA yielded the TCR library. For TCR beta, libraries came from iRepertoire HTBI primers and Arm-PCR of CDR3 regions. TCRdb ran MiXCR on the multiplex PCR reads and lists one entry per CDR3 protein. This table has about 200,000 distinct CDR3 sequences, roughly 18% appearing once. The sample in question was peripheral blood mononuclear cells (PBMCs), obtained at new diagnosis, from a patient treated with antithyroid drugs. These receptors came from a female donor with Graves disease.

In DNA form, the CDR3 reads TGCGCCAGCAGCCCGTTAGCGGCGAACACCGGGGAGCTGTTTTTT. Its protein is CASSPLAANTGELFF. This chain connects TRBV5-1 to TRBJ2-2, with D possibly matching TRBD2 (6 bases). Trimming removed 4 bases at V and 0 bases at J, with 10 bases between. The CDR3 loop spans 15 amino acids. Germline V gene data show CDR1 as SGHRS and CDR2 as YFSETQ.

This clonotype was seen repeatedly, ten times or more. The J gene is TRBJ2-7, the V gene TRBV10-2, with no clear D. The CDR3 length is 15 residues. CDR1 is WSHSY, CDR2 SAAADI, per germline. Trimming stripped 4 bases from V and 3 bases from J, with 16 bases between. CDR3 protein: CASSGHLTGVYEQYF. CDR3 coding DNA: TGCGCCAGCAGTGGCCATTTGACCGGAGTCTACGAGCAGTACTTC.

This clonotype was seen a single time. A clone one base away is much larger, so this may be a read error. Here the CDR3 reads CASSLVRGRTDTHYF. In DNA form, the CDR3 reads TGTGCCAGCAGCTTAGTCAGGGGGCGGACAGATACGCACTATTTT. The V and J genes are TRBV7-8 and TRBJ2-3; 8 bases map to TRBD1. Per the germline V gene, CDR1 is SGHVS and CDR2 is FQNEAQ. There are 15 residues in the CDR3.

At least ten counts were recorded for this clonotype. This chain joins TRBV10-1 and TRBJ2-5; D gene uncertain. Deletions cut 0 bases from V and 2 bases from J, with 13 bases between. The germline gives CDR1 WNHNN, CDR2 SYGVQD (reference sequence). The CDR3 has 16 residues. CDR3 in amino acids: CASSESNVGKQETQYF. The CDR3 region has the DNA TGCGCCAGCAGTGAGTCGAATGTGGGGAAGCAAGAGACCCAGTACTTC.

A word on this clonotype: With a much larger clone just one base away, this may be a read error. The chain uses TRBV27 and TRBJ2-7; D is perhaps TRBD1 (5 bases). CDR1 and CDR2 from the germline V gene are MNHEY and SMNVEV (reference sequence). CDR3 length: 13 amino acids. V lost 5 bases and J 3 bases, leaving 11 bases between the germline ends. CDR3 loop: CASSDQDSYEQYF. CDR3 nucleotide sequence: TGTGCCAGCAGTGACCAAGACAGCTACGAGCAGTACTTC.